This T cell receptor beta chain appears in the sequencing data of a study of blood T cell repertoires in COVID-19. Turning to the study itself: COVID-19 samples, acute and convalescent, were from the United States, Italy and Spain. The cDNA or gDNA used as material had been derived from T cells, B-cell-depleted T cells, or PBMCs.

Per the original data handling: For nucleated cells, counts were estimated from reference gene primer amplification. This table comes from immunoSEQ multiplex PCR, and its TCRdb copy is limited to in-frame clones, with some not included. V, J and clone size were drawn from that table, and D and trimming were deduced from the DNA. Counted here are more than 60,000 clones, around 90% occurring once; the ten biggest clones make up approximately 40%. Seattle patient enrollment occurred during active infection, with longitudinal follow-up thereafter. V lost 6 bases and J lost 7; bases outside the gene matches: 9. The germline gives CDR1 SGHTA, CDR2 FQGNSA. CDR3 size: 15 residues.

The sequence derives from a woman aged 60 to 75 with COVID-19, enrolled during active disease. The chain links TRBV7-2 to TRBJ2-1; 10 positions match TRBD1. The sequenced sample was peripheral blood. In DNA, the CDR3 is TGTGCCAGCAGGGAACCGGGACAGGGGAGGAATGAGCAGTTCTTC. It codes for CASREPGQGRNEQFF.